The entry below describes one TCR beta chain. Its specific antigen is unknown. The input lacks base qualities; no much larger clone sits a single base away. The data are from a study of cytomegalovirus exposure and HLA in healthy donors (dated by TCRdb to about 2017). About the investigation overall: In an earlier analysis of roughly 500 of the donors, approximately 300 Gb of sequence data and 100 million or so unique TCR beta sequences from about 179 million T cells were reported. Using immunosequencing, the study profiled T cell repertoires from 550 to 750 subjects and related those repertoires to cytomegalovirus serostatus. Rather than drawing on any new phenotypic data, the later analysis identified candidate immune exposures from TCR beta sequences and the way those sequences occurred across donors. To study patterns of TCR occurrence, a later analysis re-analyzed previously published TCR beta repertoires from around 700 donors and added high-resolution HLA genotyping. In an earlier analysis of a few hundred of the donors, high-throughput TCR beta sequencing was used to judge whether each TCR beta V gene segment behaved as functional or pseudogenic. Donor age, sex, ethnicity and CMV serostatus were compiled alongside the repertoire data. An early release covering roughly 640 HLA-typed donors comprised about 320 gigabases of sequencing data and 85 million or so unique TCR sequences. Every discovery cohort repertoire had been produced on one sequencing platform. Among a few hundred genotyped donors of the cohort, an average of around 240,000 unique TCR beta nucleotide sequences were sequenced per donor, about a sixth of them non-productive. The study was designed to test whether signatures of past pathogen exposure could be identified by cataloging public T cell receptors. A later genetic analysis used genome-wide SNP genotypes for about three fifths of the roughly 700 donors, treating that subset as a discovery cohort. Of the 398 genotyped donors, more than 75% were placed in the genetic ancestry cluster associated with self-reported Caucasian donors. Class I and class II HLA loci were covered by the typing at four-digit resolution. Typing coverage varied by locus: roughly 620-640 donors for A, B, C, DRB1 and DQB1; 522 for DQA1; over 600 for DPA1; fewer than 480 for DPB1. In addition to the first cohort of around 670 subjects, a separate validation cohort of about 120 different subjects was used. To predict cytomegalovirus infection status, the study combined high-throughput TCR immunosequencing, statistical association of individual TCRs with disease status, and machine learning. Because of strong linkage in the cohort, five DR-DQ haplotypes were treated as single units for association and clustering. Study-level results and caveats: In the study, 150 to 200 TCR beta chains were listed as associated with cytomegalovirus. Presence/absence analyses assumed roughly uniform sequencing depth across donors, an assumption that may not hold. Broadly in line with IMGT annotations, most TCR beta V segments showed up in productive rearrangements about 87% or about 30% of the time in an earlier analysis of around 600 of the donors. The only immune exposure information available for the cohort was CMV serostatus. In a later analysis, TCR association rates were found to vary across HLA loci, with the most associated TCRs seen for DRB1 alleles and the fewest for HLA-C alleles. In a later analysis, several top co-occurrence clusters were reported to appear linked to parvovirus B19, influenza, CMV and Epstein-Barr virus. Three of the identified cytomegalovirus-associated TCR beta chains were confirmed in vitro to be specific for cytomegalovirus antigens. The classifier was reported to diagnose cytomegalovirus status with high specificity and sensitivity in both the original cohort and the validation cohort. According to a later analysis, most CMV-associated TCR beta chains appeared to be HLA-restricted, and the HLA associations seemed to be driven largely by CMV exposure. According to a later genetic analysis, donors in an Asian-associated ancestry cluster had fewer N-insertions in productive TCRs than the approximately 630-donor mean. Correlated functional status among segregating V segments might be attributable to linkage disequilibrium, but an unknown experimental factor could not be ruled out. A further reported finding was that TCR beta sequences accurately predicted the HLA-A and HLA-B alleles for most subjects in the first cohort. HLA typing was unavailable for some donors at each locus, so association tests used only the typed subset. In a later genetic analysis, a missense DCLRE1C variant was associated with V-gene and J-gene trimming of TCR beta chains, and the association was replicated in an independent cohort. The earlier analysis of approximately 560 of the donors excluded about 16 rarely observed V segments, including chromosome 9 orphons, because counts were too low. Compared with equally common non-associated chains, HLA-associated TCR beta chains in a later analysis were more clonally expanded and had lower generation probabilities. A cluster of highly shared sequence variants was judged likely to be a technical artifact of the sequencing pipeline. Assigning TCR associations to individual alleles was difficult when HLA alleles, especially DR and DQ, strongly co-occurred. It was suggested by the authors that the approach could potentially be generalized to other disease states and immunological phenotypes. Specific HLA alleles were associated with over 15,000 TCR beta sequences at a false discovery rate of 0.05 in a later analysis. The cohort was sequenced for TCR beta chains only, and without alpha or paired-chain data the features that could be detected were limited. The 87-base-pair reads could not distinguish some IMGT-functional V segments, including TRBV6-2 and TRBV6-3, so those segments were excluded. While some public TCRs were present in many individuals, most TCR sequences turned up only very rarely across donors.

The CDR3 sequence holds 19 residues, the cysteine and phenylalanine included. Of the read, only the CDR3 DNA is kept; its 57 bases are in frame from base 1. CDR1 GTSNPN and CDR2 SVGIG are derived from the germline V gene (reference sequence). V and J are trimmed by 3 bases and 3 bases, and the gene matches miss 17 bases of the junction. Libraries were constructed by the immunoSEQ multiplex PCR assay. A mixture of 60 forward primers for TCR Vbeta segments and 13 reverse primers for TCR Jbeta segments was used in the multiplex PCR. Amplification of the CDR3 region of rearranged TCR beta genes was performed with a multiplex PCR assay on genomic DNA. The amplified TCR beta libraries were sequenced on the Illumina HiSeq System as 87-base-pair reads. Per the source publication's procedure: A later analysis tallied roughly 76 million unique TCR beta chains across the 660 or so repertoires, and about 10 million of those chains were shared by two or more donors. To remove PCR and sequencing errors, raw reads were error-corrected and collapsed into unique sequences using a nearest-neighbor algorithm that merged closely related sequences. To assign V, D and J gene segments, CDR3 sequences were aligned to IMGT reference sequences. For a sequence to be retained, a match of at least six nucleotides to both a V gene segment and a J gene segment was required. A rearrangement counted as productive if the CDR3 had no stop codons and remained in frame with V and J, and every other rearrangement counted as non-productive. CDR3 was defined according to IMGT convention as the region running from the second conserved V-encoded cysteine to the conserved J-encoded phenylalanine. The earlier analysis of 500 to 650 of the donors excluded any sequence lacking an unambiguous match to a single V gene segment. In an earlier analysis of 500 to 750 of the donors, V segments were called functional above 56.7% productive rearrangements and were called segregating when the between-donor standard deviation exceeded 5%. A statistical classification framework was built to diagnose cytomegalovirus status from the catalog of TCR beta chain sequences. A later analysis assigned V and J genes by comparing TCR nucleotide sequences with IMGT/GENE-DB human TR gene sequences. Using the TCRdist pipeline, a later analysis assigned CDR3 sequences along with most-parsimonious VDJ recombination scenarios. In a later analysis, each TCR beta chain was defined by its CDR3 amino acid sequence together with its V-gene family, and reads lacking a unique V-gene family were excluded. A later analysis removed several hundred highly shared, low-generation-probability nucleotide sequences to deal with suspected cross-contamination and a sequencing artifact. For each public chain, a later analysis derived a clonal expansion index from normalized ranks of inferred template counts within each repertoire. A later analysis computed generation probabilities with a VDJ recombination model fitted to out-of-frame rearrangements, and checked the results against IGoR. Hypergeometric tests were used in a later analysis to score TCR-TCR, TCR-HLA and TCR-CMV co-occurrence, with a repertoire-size bias correction applied to the TCR pairs. To estimate false discovery rates, a later analysis permuted the HLA or CMV assignments 20 times. In a later analysis, co-occurring TCRs were grouped using DBSCAN, with TCRdist sequence similarity added in when clustering inside HLA-allele-positive subsets. Co-occurrence clustering excluded repertoires with fewer than 30,000 or more than 120,000 public chains, plus five with anomalous nucleotide sharing. TCRdb mirrors the immuneACCESS table, restricted to in-frame sequences. Some clones are absent from its copies; in checked studies, under half trace to an unresolved V gene, and the reason for the others is unknown. The V and J calls and the clone size are those of that table, but D and trimming were determined from the DNA. In all, the sample holds about 110,000 clones, and less than 75% of those were seen once. Jointly, the top ten make up approximately 10% of the sample.

The cohort was made up of 500 to 800 healthy bone marrow donors. At the time of sampling, every cohort member was nominally healthy, though immune exposures that went unrecorded were likely present. The donor tested CMV seropositive, placing the donor among the 290 or so seropositive members of the cohort. Each donor provided a peripheral blood sample, and peripheral blood mononuclear cells were used for TCR beta sequencing. Genomic DNA was extracted from the blood cell samples with the Qiagen DNeasy Blood Extraction Kit. The clonotype was recovered from a man aged 40-49 years in good health and CMV-seropositive. The chain couples TRBV30 to TRBJ1-4; 9 middle bases align to TRBD1. The sequenced sample consisted of PBMCs. Here the CDR3 is given as CAWSEMGQGFWGANEKLFF. The sequence in DNA is TGTGCCTGGAGCGAAATGGGACAGGGATTTTGGGGGGCTAATGAAAAACTGTTTTTT.